This TCR beta chain was observed in a study of blood T cell repertoires in COVID-19. Whole-study context: Sources were T cells, B-cell-depleted T cells, or PBMCs; the material itself was cDNA or gDNA.

In the original analysis: Researchers report that nucleated cell counts were estimated from reference gene primer amplification. The protocol was immunoSEQ multiplex PCR, while the TCRdb copy is restricted to in-frame clones and leaves out a portion. Clone size and the V and J calls come from that table; the DNA yielded D and trimming. The sample contains about 89,000 clones, 60% to 80% of which appear only once. The V gene's germline CDR1 is KGHSH and CDR2 LQKENI. V was clipped by 0 bases and J by 9 bases, with 3 bases between them. The CDR3 is 12 amino acids. The origin of this receptor is a woman of 80 years or more with acute or convalescent COVID-19. Sequences were obtained from peripheral blood. The rearrangement links TRBV18 to TRBJ1-6; no definite D call. The CDR3 bases are TGTGCCAGCTCACCACCGAGTTCACCCCTCCACTTT. Translation gives CASSPPSSPLHF.